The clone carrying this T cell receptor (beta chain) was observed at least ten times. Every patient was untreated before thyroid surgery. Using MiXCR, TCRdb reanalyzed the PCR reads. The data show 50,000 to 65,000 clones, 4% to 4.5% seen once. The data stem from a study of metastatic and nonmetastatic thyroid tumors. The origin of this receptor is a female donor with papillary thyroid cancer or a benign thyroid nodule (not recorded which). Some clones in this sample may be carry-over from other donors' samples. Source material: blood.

This chain's CDR3 is CASSYGFSGSSYEQYF. The CDR3 DNA sequence: TGTGCCAGCAGTTACGGGTTTAGCGGGAGCTCCTACGAGCAGTACTTC. The chain carries TRBV6-5 and TRBJ2-7; TRBD2 agrees at 9 bases. V lost 2 bases and J lost 0; bases outside the gene matches: 5. Germline lookup yields CDR1 MNHEY and CDR2 SVGAGI. The CDR3 contains 16 residues.